The present entry profiles one T cell receptor beta chain with its context. The antigen is undetermined. Germline V gene data show CDR1 as SGHKS and CDR2 as YYEKEE (reference sequence). The CDR3 extends over 14 amino acids. Trimming pared 5 bases from V and 4 bases from J, leaving 15 bases between. For TCRbeta, the library was prepared with unique molecular identifiers. MiXCR was run by TCRdb on the PCR reads, yielding one entry per CDR3 protein. The sample includes about 980,000 distinct CDR3 sequences, about 29% of them seen just once. These data belong to a study of T-cell reconstitution after alpha-beta-depleted transplantation in children. Whole-study results and caveats: One year after transplant, T-cell counts and diversity came mostly from newly produced T cells. Reportedly, only several hundred clones from non-depleted graft cells drove alpha-beta T-cell counts at about two months. TCRbeta diversity was high at day 60 in some patients (a result of surviving recipient T cells and thymic progenitors).

The receptor's source is a boy under two years old who had a stem cell transplant for SCID, so the T cells may come from the graft donor. Sequencing used PBMCs, mostly from graft donor cells, obtained 360 days after TCRalphabeta/CD19-depleted stem cell transplant. V is TRBV5-5 and J is TRBJ2-5; tentative D call: TRBD2 (6 bases). CDR3 amino acids: CASSRAGPRETQYF. The CDR3 nucleotides read TGTGCCAGCAGTCGGGCGGGGCCACGAGAGACCCAGTACTTC. Full variable domain (remainder filled in from reference TRBV5-5 and TRBJ2-5): DAGVTQSPTHLIKTRGQQVTLRCSPISGHKSVSWYQQVLGQGPQFIFQYYEKEERGRGNFPDRFSARQFPNYSSELNVNALLLGDSALYLCASSRAGPRETQYFGPGTRLLVL.